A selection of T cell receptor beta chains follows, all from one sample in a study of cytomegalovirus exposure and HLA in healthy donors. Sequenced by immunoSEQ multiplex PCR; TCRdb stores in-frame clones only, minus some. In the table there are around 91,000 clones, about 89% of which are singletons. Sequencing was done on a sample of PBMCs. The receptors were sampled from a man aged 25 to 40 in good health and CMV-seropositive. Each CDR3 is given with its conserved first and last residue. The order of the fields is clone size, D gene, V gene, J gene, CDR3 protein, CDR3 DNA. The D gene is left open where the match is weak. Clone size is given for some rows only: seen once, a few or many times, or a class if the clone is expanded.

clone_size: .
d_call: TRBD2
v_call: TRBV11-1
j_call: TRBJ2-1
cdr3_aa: CASSLGTSGTSYNEQFF
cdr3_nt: TGTGCCAGCAGCTTAGGAACTAGCGGGACCTCCTACAATGAGCAGTTCTTC

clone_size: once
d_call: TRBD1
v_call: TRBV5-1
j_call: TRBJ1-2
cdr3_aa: CASSEDRGGGYTF
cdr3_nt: TGCGCCAGCAGCGAAGACAGGGGTGGTGGCTACACCTTC

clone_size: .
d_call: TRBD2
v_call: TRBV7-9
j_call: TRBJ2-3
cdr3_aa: CASSRWAGGPQSTDTQYF
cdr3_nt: TGTGCCAGCAGCCGATGGGCGGGAGGCCCTCAGAGCACAGATACGCAGTATTTT

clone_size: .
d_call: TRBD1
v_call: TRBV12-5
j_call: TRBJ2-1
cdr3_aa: CASGLDRDNEQFF
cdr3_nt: TGTGCTAGTGGTTTAGACAGGGACAATGAGCAGTTCTTC

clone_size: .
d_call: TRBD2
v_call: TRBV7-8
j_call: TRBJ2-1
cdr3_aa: CASSLEVSGGLPYNEQFF
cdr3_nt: TGTGCCAGCAGCTTAGAAGTGTCGGGAGGGCTCCCCTACAATGAGCAGTTCTTC

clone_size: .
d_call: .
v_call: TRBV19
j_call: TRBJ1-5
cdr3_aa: CASSIESSGGDSNQPQHF
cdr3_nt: TGTGCCAGTAGTATAGAGTCCTCGGGGGGGGATAGCAATCAGCCCCAGCATTTT

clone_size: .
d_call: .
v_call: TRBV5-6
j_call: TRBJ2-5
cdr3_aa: CASSLNRGWGEETQYF
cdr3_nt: TGTGCCAGCAGCTTGAACCGGGGGTGGGGGGAAGAGACCCAGTACTTC

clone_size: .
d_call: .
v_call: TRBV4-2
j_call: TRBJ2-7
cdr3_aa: CASSQDSRETYEQYF
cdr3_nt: TGTGCCAGCAGCCAAGATTCGAGGGAGACATACGAGCAGTACTTC

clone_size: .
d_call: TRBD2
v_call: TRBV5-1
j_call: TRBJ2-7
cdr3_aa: CASNLLAGGSEQYF
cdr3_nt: TGCGCCAGCAACCTCCTAGCGGGAGGGTCCGAGCAGTACTTC

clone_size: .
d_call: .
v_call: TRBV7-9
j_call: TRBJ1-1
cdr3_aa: CASSLREWNTEAFF
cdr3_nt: TGTGCCAGCAGCTTACGGGAGTGGAACACTGAAGCTTTCTTT

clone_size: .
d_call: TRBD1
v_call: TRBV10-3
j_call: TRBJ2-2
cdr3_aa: CAISRDRENTGELFF
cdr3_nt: TGTGCCATCAGTAGGGACAGAGAGAACACCGGGGAGCTGTTTTTT

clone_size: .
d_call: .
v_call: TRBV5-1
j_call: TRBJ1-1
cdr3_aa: CASSLITGNTEAFF
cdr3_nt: TGCGCCAGCAGCTTGATTACGGGTAACACTGAAGCTTTCTTT

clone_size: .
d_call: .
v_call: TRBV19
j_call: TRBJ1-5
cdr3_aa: CASSISGRHLSNQPQHF
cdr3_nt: TGTGCCAGTAGTATAAGCGGCCGACACCTTAGCAATCAGCCCCAGCATTTT

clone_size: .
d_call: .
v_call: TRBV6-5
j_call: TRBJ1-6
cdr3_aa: CASSYLQGSPLHF
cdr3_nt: TGTGCCAGCAGTTACCTTCAGGGTTCACCCCTCCACTTT

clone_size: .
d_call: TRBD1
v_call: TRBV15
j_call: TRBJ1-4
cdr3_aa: CATSRGRTGSSEKLFF
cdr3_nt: TGTGCCACCAGCAGAGGAAGGACAGGGAGTAGCGAAAAACTGTTTTTT

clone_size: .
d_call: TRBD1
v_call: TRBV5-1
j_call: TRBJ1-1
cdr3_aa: CASSNRDRGLMNTEAFF
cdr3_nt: TGCGCCAGCAGCAACCGGGACAGGGGGCTAATGAACACTGAAGCTTTCTTT

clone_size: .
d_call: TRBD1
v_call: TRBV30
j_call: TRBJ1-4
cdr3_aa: CAWNEQGPSTNEKLFF
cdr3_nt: TGTGCCTGGAATGAACAGGGGCCCTCAACCAATGAAAAACTGTTTTTT

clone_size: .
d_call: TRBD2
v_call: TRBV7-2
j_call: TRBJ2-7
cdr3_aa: CASSLGLAGSYEQYF
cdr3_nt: TGTGCCAGCAGCCTCGGACTAGCGGGTTCCTACGAGCAGTACTTC

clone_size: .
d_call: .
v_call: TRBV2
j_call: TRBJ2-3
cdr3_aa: CASSVFRSASTDTQYF
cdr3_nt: TGTGCCAGCAGTGTCTTTCGTAGCGCCAGCACAGATACGCAGTATTTT

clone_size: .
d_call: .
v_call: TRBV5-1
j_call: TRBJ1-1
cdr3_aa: CASSLNAGVTEAFF
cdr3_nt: TGCGCCAGCAGCTTGAATGCCGGGGTCACTGAAGCTTTCTTT

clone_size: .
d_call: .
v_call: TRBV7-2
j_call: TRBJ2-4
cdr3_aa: CASSLAPRTAGAKNIQYF
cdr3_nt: TGTGCCAGCAGCTTAGCTCCTCGGACCGCGGGGGCCAAAAACATTCAGTACTTC

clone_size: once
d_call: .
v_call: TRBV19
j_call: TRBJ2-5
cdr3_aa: CASRGTYQETQYF
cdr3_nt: TGTGCCAGTAGAGGGACATATCAAGAGACCCAGTACTTC

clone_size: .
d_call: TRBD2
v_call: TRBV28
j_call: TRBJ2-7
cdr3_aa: CASSFALAGSYEQYF
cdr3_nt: TGTGCCAGCAGTTTCGCCCTAGCGGGTTCCTACGAGCAGTACTTC

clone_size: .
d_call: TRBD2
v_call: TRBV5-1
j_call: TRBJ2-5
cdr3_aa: CASSLGLAVQETQYF
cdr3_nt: TGCGCCAGCAGCTTGGGACTAGCGGTCCAAGAGACCCAGTACTTC

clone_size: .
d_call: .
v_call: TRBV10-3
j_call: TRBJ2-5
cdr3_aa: CAISEPWAGQETQYF
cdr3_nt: TGTGCCATCAGTGAGCCGTGGGCAGGGCAAGAGACCCAGTACTTC

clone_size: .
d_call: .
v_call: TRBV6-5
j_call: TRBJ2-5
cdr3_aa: CASRSRVYGETQYF
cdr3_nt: TGTGCCAGCAGATCCAGGGTGTATGGTGAGACCCAGTACTTC

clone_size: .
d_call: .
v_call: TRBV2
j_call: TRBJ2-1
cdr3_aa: CASSEAEGFEQFF
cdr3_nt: TGTGCCAGCAGTGAAGCGGAGGGATTTGAGCAGTTCTTC

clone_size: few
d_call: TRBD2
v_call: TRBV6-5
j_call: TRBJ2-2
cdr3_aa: CASSPGLASTGELFF
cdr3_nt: TGTGCCAGCAGCCCGGGACTAGCGAGCACCGGGGAGCTGTTTTTT

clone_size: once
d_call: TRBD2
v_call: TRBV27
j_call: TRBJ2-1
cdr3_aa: CASSRRERGGVNEQFF
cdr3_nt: TGTGCCAGCAGTCGCAGGGAGCGGGGGGGCGTCAATGAGCAGTTCTTC

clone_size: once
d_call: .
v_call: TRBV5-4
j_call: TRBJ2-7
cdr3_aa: CASSPRQGLGEQYF
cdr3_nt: TGTGCCAGCAGCCCTAGGCAGGGGTTGGGGGAGCAGTACTTC

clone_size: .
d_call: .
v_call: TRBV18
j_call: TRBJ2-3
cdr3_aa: CASSPRLTSTDTQYF
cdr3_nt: TGTGCCAGCTCACCCCGACTGACTAGCACAGATACGCAGTATTTT

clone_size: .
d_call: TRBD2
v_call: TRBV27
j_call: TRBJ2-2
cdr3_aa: CASSTGTSAYTGELFF
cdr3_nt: TGTGCCAGCAGCACCGGGACTAGCGCTTACACCGGGGAGCTGTTTTTT

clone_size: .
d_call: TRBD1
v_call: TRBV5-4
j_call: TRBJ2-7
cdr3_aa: CASSPWDRARYEQYF
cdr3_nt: TGTGCCAGCAGCCCGTGGGACAGGGCGCGCTACGAGCAGTACTTC

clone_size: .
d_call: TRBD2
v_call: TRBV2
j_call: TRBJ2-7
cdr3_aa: CASSGLAGVVEQYF
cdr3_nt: TGTGCCAGCAGTGGACTAGCGGGAGTTGTCGAGCAGTACTTC

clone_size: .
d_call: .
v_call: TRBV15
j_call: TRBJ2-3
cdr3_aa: CATSRGREGDTDTQYF
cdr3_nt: TGTGCCACCAGCAGAGGGAGGGAGGGGGACACAGATACGCAGTATTTT

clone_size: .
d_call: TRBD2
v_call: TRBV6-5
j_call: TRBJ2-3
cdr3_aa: CASSSGSSDTQYF
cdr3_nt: TGTGCCAGCAGTAGCGGGAGTTCAGATACGCAGTATTTT

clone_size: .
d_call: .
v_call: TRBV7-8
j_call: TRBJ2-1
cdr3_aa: CASSLARAGLGGRSEQFF
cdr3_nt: TGTGCCAGCAGCTTAGCCCGAGCGGGACTAGGGGGCAGAAGTGAGCAGTTCTTC

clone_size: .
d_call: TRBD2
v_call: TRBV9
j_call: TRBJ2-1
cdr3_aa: CASSVALAGIGHNEQFF
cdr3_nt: TGTGCCAGCAGCGTAGCACTAGCGGGAATCGGGCACAATGAGCAGTTCTTC

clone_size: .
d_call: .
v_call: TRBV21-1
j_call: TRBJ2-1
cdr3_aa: CASSKLHEQFF
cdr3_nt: TGTGCCAGCAGCAAACTCCATGAGCAGTTCTTC

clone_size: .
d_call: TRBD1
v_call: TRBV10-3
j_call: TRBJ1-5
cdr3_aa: CAISEGQGDQPQHF
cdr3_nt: TGTGCCATCAGTGAGGGACAGGGGGATCAGCCCCAGCATTTT

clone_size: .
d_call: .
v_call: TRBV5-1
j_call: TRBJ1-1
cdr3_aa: CASSLDLSGWAFF
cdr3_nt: TGCGCCAGCAGCTTGGACTTGTCGGGGTGGGCTTTCTTT

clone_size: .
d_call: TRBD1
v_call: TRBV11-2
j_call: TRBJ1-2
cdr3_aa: CASSLDHRLAGGVSAYGYTF
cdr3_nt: TGTGCCAGCAGCTTAGATCATCGTTTGGCAGGGGGCGTTTCAGCCTATGGCTACACCTTC

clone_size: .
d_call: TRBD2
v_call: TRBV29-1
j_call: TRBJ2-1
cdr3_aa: CSVEDRDYYNEQFF
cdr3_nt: TGCAGCGTTGAAGATCGGGACTACTACAATGAGCAGTTCTTC

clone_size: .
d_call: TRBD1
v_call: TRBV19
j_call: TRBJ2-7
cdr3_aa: CASSPRDRAYEQYF
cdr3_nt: TGTGCCAGTAGTCCCCGGGACAGGGCCTACGAGCAGTACTTC

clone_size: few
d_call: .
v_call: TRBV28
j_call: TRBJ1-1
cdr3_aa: CASTSRGFTEAFF
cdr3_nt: TGTGCCAGCACATCCAGGGGTTTCACTGAAGCTTTCTTT

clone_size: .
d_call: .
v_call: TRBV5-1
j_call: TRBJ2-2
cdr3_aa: CASSSGSVTGELFF
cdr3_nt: TGCGCCAGCAGCTCCGGGTCGGTCACCGGGGAGCTGTTTTTT

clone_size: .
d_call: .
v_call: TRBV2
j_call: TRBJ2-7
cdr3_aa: CASDQGTTSYEQYF
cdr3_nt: TGTGCCAGCGACCAGGGGACTACTTCCTACGAGCAGTACTTC

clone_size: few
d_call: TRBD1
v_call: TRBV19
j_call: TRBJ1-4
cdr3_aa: CASRFGQGEKLFF
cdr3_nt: TGTGCCAGTAGATTTGGACAGGGTGAAAAACTGTTTTTT

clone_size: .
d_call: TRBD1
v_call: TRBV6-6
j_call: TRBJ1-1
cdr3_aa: CASSLRQGIMNTEAFF
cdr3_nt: TGTGCCAGCAGTTTAAGACAGGGAATCATGAACACTGAAGCTTTCTTT

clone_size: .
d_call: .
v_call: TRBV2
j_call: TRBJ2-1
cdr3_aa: CASSVLANYNEQFF
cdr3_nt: TGTGCCAGCAGTGTTCTAGCGAACTACAATGAGCAGTTCTTC

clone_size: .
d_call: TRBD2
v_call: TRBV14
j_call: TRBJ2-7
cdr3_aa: CASSRFGLAGDYEQYF
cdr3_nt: TGTGCCAGCAGCCGGTTTGGACTAGCGGGAGACTACGAGCAGTACTTC

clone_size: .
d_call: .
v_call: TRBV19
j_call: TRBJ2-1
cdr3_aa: CASSIVVDTMVNNEQFF
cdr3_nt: TGTGCCAGTAGTATAGTAGTGGACACCATGGTCAACAATGAGCAGTTCTTC

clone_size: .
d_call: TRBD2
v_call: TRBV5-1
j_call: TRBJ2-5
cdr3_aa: CASSFLGREWETQYF
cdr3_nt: TGCGCCAGCAGCTTTCTTGGGCGGGAGTGGGAGACCCAGTACTTC

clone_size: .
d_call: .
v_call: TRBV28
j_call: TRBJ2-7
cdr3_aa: CASIRTSPPEQYF
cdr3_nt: TGTGCCAGCATCCGGACAAGCCCCCCCGAGCAGTACTTC

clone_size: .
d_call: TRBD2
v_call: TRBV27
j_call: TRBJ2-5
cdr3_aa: CASSLYGTSYETQYF
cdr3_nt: TGTGCCAGCAGTTTATATGGGACTAGCTATGAGACCCAGTACTTC